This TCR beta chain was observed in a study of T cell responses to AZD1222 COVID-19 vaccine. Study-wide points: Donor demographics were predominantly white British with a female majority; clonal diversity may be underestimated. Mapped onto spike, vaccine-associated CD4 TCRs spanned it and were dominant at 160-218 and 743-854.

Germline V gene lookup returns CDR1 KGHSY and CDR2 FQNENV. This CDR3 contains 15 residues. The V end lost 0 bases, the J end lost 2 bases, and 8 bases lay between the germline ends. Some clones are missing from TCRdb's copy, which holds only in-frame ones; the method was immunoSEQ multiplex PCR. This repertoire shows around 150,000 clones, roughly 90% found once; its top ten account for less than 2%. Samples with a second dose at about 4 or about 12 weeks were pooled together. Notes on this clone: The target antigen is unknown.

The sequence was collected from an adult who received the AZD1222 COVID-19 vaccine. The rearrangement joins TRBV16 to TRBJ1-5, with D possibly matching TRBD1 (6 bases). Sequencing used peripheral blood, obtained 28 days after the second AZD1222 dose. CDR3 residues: CASSQSGQGNQPQHF. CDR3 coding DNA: TGTGCCAGCAGCCAATCGGGACAAGGCAATCAGCCCCAGCATTTT. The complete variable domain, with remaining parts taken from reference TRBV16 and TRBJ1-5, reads GEEVAQTPKHLVRGEGQKAKLYCAPIKGHSYVFWYQQVLKNEFKFLISFQNENVFDETGMPKERFSAKCLPNSPCSLEIQATKLEDSAVYFCASSQSGQGNQPQHFGDGTRLSIL.